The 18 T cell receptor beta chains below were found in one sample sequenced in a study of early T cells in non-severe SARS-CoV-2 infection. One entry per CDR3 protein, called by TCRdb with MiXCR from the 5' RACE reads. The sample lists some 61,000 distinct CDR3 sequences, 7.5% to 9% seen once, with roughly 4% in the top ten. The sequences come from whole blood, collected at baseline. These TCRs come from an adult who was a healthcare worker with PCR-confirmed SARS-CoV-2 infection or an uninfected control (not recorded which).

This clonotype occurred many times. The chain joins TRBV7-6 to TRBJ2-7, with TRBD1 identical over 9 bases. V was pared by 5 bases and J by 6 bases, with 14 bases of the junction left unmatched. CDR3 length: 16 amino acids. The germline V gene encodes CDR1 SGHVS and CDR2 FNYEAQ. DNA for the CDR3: TGTGCCAGCAGCGTCTCCCCCGGGACAGGGAGATCCGAGCAGTACTTC. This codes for CASSVSPGTGRSEQYF.

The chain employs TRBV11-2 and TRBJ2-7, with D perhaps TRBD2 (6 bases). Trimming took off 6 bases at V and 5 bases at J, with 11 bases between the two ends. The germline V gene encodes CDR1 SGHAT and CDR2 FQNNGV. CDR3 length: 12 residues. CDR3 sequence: CASSFTGDEQYF. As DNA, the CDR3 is TGTGCCAGCAGTTTTACGGGGGACGAGCAGTACTTC.

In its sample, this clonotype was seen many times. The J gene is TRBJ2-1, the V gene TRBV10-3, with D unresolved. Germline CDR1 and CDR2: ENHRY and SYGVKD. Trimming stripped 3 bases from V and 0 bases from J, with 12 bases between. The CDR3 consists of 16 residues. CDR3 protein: CAISEVKGGSYNEQFF. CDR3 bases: TGTGCCATCAGTGAAGTGAAGGGTGGCTCCTACAATGAGCAGTTCTTC.

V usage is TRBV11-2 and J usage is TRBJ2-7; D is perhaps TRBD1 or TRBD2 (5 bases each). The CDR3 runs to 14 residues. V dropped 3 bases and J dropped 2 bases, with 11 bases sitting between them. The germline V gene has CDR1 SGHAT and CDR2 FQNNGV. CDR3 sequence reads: CASSFGAGPYEQYF. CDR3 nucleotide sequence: TGTGCCAGCAGCTTCGGGGCAGGGCCCTACGAGCAGTACTTC. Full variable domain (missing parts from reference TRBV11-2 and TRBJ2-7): EAGVAQSPRYKIIEKRQSVAFWCNPISGHATLYWYQQILGQGPKLLIQFQNNGVVDDSQLPKDRFSAERLKGVDSTLKIQPAKLEDSAVYLCASSFGAGPYEQYFGPGTRLTVT.

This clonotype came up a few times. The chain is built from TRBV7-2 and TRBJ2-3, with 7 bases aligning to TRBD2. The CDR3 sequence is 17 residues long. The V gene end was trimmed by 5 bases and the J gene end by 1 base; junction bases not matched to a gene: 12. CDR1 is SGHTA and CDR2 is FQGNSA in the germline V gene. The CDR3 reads CASSLPGALAGTDTQYF. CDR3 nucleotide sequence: TGTGCCAGCAGCCTCCCAGGAGCGCTAGCGGGCACAGATACGCAGTATTTT.

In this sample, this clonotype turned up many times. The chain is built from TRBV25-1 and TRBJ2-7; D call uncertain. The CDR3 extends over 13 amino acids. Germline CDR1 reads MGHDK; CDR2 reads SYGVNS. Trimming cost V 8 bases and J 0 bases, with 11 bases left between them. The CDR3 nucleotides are TGTGCCAGCGGGAAGTCCAGCTCCTACGAGCAGTACTTC. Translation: CASGKSSSYEQYF.

This CDR3 reads CASSQEGQGEAFF. CDR3 in DNA: TGTGCCAGCAGCCAAGAGGGACAGGGTGAAGCTTTCTTT. The chain couples TRBV3-1 to TRBJ1-1, with 9 positions matching TRBD1. The CDR3 length is 13 residues. Per germline, CDR1 LGHDT and CDR2 YNNKEL (reference sequence). Losses at the gene ends were 0 bases for V and 7 bases for J; bases not matched to a gene: 0. Based on the CDR3 plus reference TRBV3-1 and TRBJ1-1, the full variable domain is DTAVSQTPKYLVTQMGNDKSIKCEQNLGHDTMYWYKQDSKKFLKIMFSYNNKELIINETVPNRFSPKSPDKAHLNLHINSLELGDSAVYFCASSQEGQGEAFFGQGTRLTVV.

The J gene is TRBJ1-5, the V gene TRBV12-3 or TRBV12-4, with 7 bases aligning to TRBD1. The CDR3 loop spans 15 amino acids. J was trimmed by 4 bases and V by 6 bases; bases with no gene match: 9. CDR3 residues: CASSPDRVRNQPQHF. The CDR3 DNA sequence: TGTGCCAGCAGCCCCGACAGGGTTAGAAATCAGCCCCAGCATTTT.

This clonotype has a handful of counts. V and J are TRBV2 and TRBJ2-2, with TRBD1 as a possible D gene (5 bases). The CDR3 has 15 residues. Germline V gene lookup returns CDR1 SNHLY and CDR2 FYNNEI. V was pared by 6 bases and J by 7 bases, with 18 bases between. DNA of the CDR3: TGTGCCAGCAGGGGCGAACGGAGCGACAGCGGGGAGCTGTTTTTT. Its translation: CASRGERSDSGELFF.

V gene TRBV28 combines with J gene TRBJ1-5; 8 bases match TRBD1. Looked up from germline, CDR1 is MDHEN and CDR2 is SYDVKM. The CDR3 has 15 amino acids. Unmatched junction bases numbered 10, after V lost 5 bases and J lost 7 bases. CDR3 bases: TGTGCCAGCAGTCACCACGGACAGGGAGGACAGCCCCAGCATTTT. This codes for CASSHHGQGGQPQHF.

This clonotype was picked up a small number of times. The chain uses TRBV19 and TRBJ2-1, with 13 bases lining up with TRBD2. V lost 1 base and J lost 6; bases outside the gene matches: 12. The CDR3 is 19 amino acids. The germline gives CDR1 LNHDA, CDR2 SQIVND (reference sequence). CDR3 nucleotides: TGTGCCAGTAGTATAGCGGGGCGACTAGCGGGAGGTAGGGTCAATGAGCAGTTCTTC. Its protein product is CASSIAGRLAGGRVNEQFF.

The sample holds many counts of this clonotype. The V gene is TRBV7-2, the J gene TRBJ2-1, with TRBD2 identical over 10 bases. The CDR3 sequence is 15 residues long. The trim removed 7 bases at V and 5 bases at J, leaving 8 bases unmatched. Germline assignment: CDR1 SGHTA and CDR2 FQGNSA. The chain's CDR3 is CASNPGLALHNEQFF. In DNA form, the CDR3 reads TGTGCCAGCAACCCGGGACTAGCGCTGCACAATGAGCAGTTCTTC.

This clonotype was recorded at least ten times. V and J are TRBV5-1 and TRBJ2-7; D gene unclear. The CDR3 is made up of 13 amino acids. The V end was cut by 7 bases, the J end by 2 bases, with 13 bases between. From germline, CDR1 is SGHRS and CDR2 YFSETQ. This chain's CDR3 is CASRPGLTYEQYF. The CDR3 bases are TGCGCCAGCCGTCCCGGGCTGACCTACGAGCAGTACTTC. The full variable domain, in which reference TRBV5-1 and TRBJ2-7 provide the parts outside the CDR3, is KAGVTQTPRYLIKTRGQQVTLSCSPISGHRSVSWYQQTPGQGLQFLFEYFSETQRNKGNFPGRFSGRQFSNSRSEMNVSTLELGDSALYLCASRPGLTYEQYFGPGTRLTVT.

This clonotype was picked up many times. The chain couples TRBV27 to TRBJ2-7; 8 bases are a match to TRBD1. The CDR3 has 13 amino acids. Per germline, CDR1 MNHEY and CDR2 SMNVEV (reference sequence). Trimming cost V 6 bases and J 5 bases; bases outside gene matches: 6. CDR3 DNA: TGTGCCAGCAGGATGGACAGGGCCCACGAGCAGTACTTC. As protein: CASRMDRAHEQYF.

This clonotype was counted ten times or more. CDR3: CASSPPREDTQYF. The DNA of the CDR3 is TGTGCCAGCAGCCCCCCGAGGGAGGATACGCAGTATTTT. This rearrangement joins TRBV7-6 to TRBJ2-3; D might be TRBD2 (5 bases). The CDR3 consists of 13 residues. Germline V gene sequence: CDR1 SGHVS, CDR2 FNYEAQ. Trimming took 5 bases from V and 6 from J, leaving 12 bases between them.

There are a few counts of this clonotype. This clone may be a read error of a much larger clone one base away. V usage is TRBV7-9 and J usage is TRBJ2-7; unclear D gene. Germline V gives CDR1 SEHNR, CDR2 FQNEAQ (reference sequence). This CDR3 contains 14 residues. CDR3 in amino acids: CASSWTVSSYELYF. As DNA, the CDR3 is TGTGCCAGCAGCTGGACCGTGAGCTCCTACGAGCTGTACTTC.

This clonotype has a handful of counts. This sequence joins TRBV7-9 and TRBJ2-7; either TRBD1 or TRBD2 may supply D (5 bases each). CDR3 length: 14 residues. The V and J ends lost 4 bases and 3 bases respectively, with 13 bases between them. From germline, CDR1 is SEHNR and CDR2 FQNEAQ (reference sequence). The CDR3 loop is CASSSPGPNYEQYF. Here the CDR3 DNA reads TGTGCCAGCAGCTCACCGGGGCCCAACTACGAGCAGTACTTC.

As DNA, the CDR3 is TGTGCCAGCAGCTGGGGACAGGCGAACACTGAAGCTTTCTTT. Translating it yields CASSWGQANTEAFF. The genes are TRBV11-2 and TRBJ1-1; 8 nucleotides align to TRBD1. V dropped 4 bases and J dropped 1; count of bases not matched to a gene: 2. CDR1 and CDR2 (germline): SGHAT, FQNNGV. CDR3 size: 14 residues.